Described below is a single T cell receptor (beta chain) sequence and its context. This record comes from a study of radiotherapy plus CTLA-4 blockade in lung cancer. Overall study: 15% to 20% of enrolled patients responded objectively, and 31% had disease control.

The repertoire was sequenced with immunoSEQ multiplex PCR; TCRdb's copy has only in-frame clones and lacks some. Found here are tens of thousands of clones, approximately 80% of them singletons; the top ten hold under 3%. The CDR3 consists of 14 residues. Germline V lookup: CDR1 MGHRA, CDR2 YSYEKL. V shed 2 bases, J shed 15 bases, and the junction held 13 bases outside the gene matches. The sequence derives from a human donor with non-small cell lung cancer whose response to radiotherapy plus ipilimumab could not be evaluated. Sequenced here: peripheral blood, sampled from a patient treated with radiotherapy plus ipilimumab. The chain uses TRBV4-1 and TRBJ2-1, with 7 bases matching TRBD2. The CDR3 DNA is TGCGCCAGCAGCCAACAGGTGGGAGGGCCAGGGTGGTTCTTC. Its translation: CASSQQVGGPGWFF.